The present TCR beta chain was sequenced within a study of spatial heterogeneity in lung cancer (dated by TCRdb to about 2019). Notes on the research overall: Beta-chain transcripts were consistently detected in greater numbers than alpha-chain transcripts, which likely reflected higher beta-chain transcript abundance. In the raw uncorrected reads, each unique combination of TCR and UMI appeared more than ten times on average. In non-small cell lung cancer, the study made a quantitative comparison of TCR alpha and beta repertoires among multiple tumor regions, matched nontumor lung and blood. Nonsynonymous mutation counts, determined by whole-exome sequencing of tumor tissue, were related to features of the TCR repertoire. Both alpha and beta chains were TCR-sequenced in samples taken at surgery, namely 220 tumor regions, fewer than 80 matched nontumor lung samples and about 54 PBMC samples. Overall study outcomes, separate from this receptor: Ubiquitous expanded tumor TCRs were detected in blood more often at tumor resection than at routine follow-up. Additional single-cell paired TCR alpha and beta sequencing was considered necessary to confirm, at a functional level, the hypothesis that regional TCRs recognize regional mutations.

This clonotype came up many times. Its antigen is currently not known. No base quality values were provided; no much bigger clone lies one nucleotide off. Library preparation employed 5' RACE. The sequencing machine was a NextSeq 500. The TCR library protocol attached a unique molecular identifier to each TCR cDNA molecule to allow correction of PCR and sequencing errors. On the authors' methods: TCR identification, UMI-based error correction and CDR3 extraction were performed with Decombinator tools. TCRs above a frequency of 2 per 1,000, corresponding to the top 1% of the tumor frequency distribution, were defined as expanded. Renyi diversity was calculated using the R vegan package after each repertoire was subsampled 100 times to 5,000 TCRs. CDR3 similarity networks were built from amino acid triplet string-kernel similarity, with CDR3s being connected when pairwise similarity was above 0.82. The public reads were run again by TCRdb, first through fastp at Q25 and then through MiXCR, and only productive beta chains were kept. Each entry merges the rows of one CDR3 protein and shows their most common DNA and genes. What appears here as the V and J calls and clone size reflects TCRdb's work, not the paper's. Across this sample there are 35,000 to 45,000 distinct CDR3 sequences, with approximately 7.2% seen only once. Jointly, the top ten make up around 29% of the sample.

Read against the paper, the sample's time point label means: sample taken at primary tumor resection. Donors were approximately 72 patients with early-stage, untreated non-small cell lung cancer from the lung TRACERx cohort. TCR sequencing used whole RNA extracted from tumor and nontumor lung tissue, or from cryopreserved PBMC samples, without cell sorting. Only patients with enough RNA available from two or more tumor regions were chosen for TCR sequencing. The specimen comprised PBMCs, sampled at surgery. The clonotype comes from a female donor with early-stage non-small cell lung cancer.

The CDR3 region: CASSPQTGSYNEQFF. In nucleotides, the sequence is TGTGCCAGCAGCCCCCAGACTGGCTCCTACAATGAGCAGTTCTTC. The rearranged chain carries TRBV9 and TRBJ2-1, with no confident D gene call. Between the V and J ends, shortened by 4 bases and 0 bases respectively, the junction contains 11 bases. Reading the germline V gene gives CDR1 SGDLS and CDR2 YYNGEE. There are 15 amino acids in the CDR3, from cysteine to phenylalanine inclusive. Only the CDR3 portion is preserved as DNA: 45 bases, with reading frame beginning at the first base.